This entry lists 17 T cell receptor beta chains sequenced from one sample in a study of blood T cell repertoires in COVID-19. Only in-frame clones appear in the TCRdb table, and some are missing; sequencing was by immunoSEQ multiplex PCR. This table holds 450,000 to 500,000 clones, 70% to 90% found once. Material for sequencing was peripheral blood. The receptors derive from a human donor in a cohort sampled during active COVID-19.

The CDR3 region has the DNA TGCGCCAGCAGCCCGCCCGGACTAGCGGAAACCTACGAGCAGTACTTC. This gives the protein CASSPPGLAETYEQYF. The chain uses TRBV5-1 and TRBJ2-7, with TRBD2 identical over 10 bases. Trimming at V came to 4 bases and at J to 2 bases, leaving 9 bases not matched to a gene. Germline V gene sequence: CDR1 SGHRS, CDR2 YFSETQ. The CDR3 consists of 16 residues. Full variable domain (outside the CDR3, taken from reference TRBV5-1 and TRBJ2-7): KAGVTQTPRYLIKTRGQQVTLSCSPISGHRSVSWYQQTPGQGLQFLFEYFSETQRNKGNFPGRFSGRQFSNSRSEMNVSTLELGDSALYLCASSPPGLAETYEQYFGPGTRLTVT.

The chain couples TRBV6-5 to TRBJ1-2; the D gene is possibly TRBD1 (6 bases). The V gene lost 3 bases and the J gene lost 4 bases, with 15 bases spanning the gap. Germline CDR1 reads MNHEY; CDR2 reads SVGAGI. The CDR3 contains 15 residues. The CDR3 spells CASSYEAGVGYGYTF. CDR3 coding DNA: TGTGCCAGCAGTTATGAGGCAGGGGTGGGCTATGGCTACACCTTC.

The rearrangement uses TRBV7-2 and TRBJ2-1; 12 bases are shared with TRBD2. V gave up 5 bases and J gave up 5 bases; unmatched junction bases: 7. Per the germline V gene, CDR1 is SGHTA and CDR2 is FQGNSA. The CDR3 is 16 amino acids. The CDR3 spells CASSPTSGSGNNEQFF. For the CDR3, the DNA is TGTGCCAGCAGCCCGACTAGCGGGAGCGGGAACAATGAGCAGTTCTTC.

V is TRBV5-4 and J is TRBJ2-2, with D tentatively TRBD1 (6 bases). Per germline, CDR1 SGHNT and CDR2 YYREEE (reference sequence). Trimming removed 3 bases at V and 3 bases at J, with 9 bases between. The CDR3 is 14 residues long. Here the CDR3 DNA reads TGTGCCAGCAGCTCGGACAGTCACACCGGGGAGCTGTTTTTT. Its protein is CASSSDSHTGELFF.

The chain uses TRBV7-2 and TRBJ2-3, with D possibly TRBD2 on 5 matching bases. The CDR3 sequence is 14 residues long. The V gene lost 2 bases and the J gene lost 4 bases, with 10 bases spanning the gap. In germline, CDR1 is SGHTA, CDR2 FQGNSA. In DNA form, the CDR3 reads TGTGCCAGCAGCTTAAGGAGGTTTTCAGATACGCAGTATTTT. Translation: CASSLRRFSDTQYF.

As to this clone: Other nucleotide sequences from this sample produce the same CDR3. This chain connects TRBV10-3 to TRBJ2-7; 7 nucleotides match TRBD1. The V segment lost 8 bases and the J segment 0 bases; nucleotides outside the gene matches: 1. Looked up from germline, CDR1 is ENHRY and CDR2 is SYGVKD. The CDR3 consists of 12 residues. CDR3 sequence: CAIRDSSYEQYF. The CDR3 nucleotides are TGTGCCATCCGGGACAGCTCCTACGAGCAGTACTTC.

The rearrangement links TRBV27 to TRBJ2-1, with D perhaps TRBD1 (6 bases). V lost 5 bases and J 3 bases, leaving 11 bases between the germline ends. CDR3 length: 14 amino acids. The germline gives CDR1 MNHEY, CDR2 SMNVEV (reference sequence). The DNA for the CDR3 is TGTGCCAGCAGTCGCCGGACAGACTACAATGAGCAGTTCTTC. Amino acids: CASSRRTDYNEQFF.

The genes are TRBV7-2 and TRBJ2-5, with 9 bases aligning to TRBD2. The junction had 3 bases not matched to a gene; V was cut back by 3 bases and J by 4 bases. The CDR3 loop spans 14 amino acids. Germline CDR1 reads SGHTA; CDR2 reads FQGNSA. The CDR3 spells CASSFVAGVETQYF. CDR3 DNA sequence: TGTGCCAGCAGCTTTGTAGCGGGAGTAGAGACCCAGTACTTC.

The J gene is TRBJ2-1, the V gene TRBV19; 8 bases match TRBD2. V was pared by 4 bases and J by 6 bases, with 5 bases of the junction left unmatched. This CDR3 contains 14 residues. Looked up from germline, CDR1 is LNHDA and CDR2 is SQIVND (reference sequence). The CDR3 DNA is TGTGCCAGTAGTACCAGCGGGAGCCGCAATGAGCAGTTCTTC. Protein sequence: CASSTSGSRNEQFF.

The J gene is TRBJ2-1, the V gene TRBV7-9; 10 nucleotides match TRBD2. The CDR3 covers 18 residues. Per the germline V gene, CDR1 is SEHNR and CDR2 is FQNEAQ (reference sequence). Trimming removed 3 bases from V and 0 bases from J; junction bases left unmatched: 8. For the CDR3, the DNA is TGTGCCAGCAGCTTTCCTAGCGGGAGACCGAGCTCCTACAATGAGCAGTTCTTC. This sequence encodes CASSFPSGRPSSYNEQFF.

This rearrangement joins TRBV7-9 to TRBJ1-4; 10 positions agree with TRBD1. In germline, CDR1 is SEHNR, CDR2 FQNEAQ (reference sequence). Losses at the gene ends were 6 bases for V and 14 bases for J; bases not matched to a gene: 12. The CDR3 is made up of 14 amino acids. CDR3 DNA sequence: TGTGCCAGCAGTCACGACAGGGGGCGCGGGGATCTGTTTTTT. It specifies CASSHDRGRGDLFF.

J is TRBJ2-1 and V is TRBV27; 12 bases are a match to TRBD2. This CDR3 contains 15 residues. The germline CDR1 and CDR2 sequences are MNHEY and SMNVEV (reference sequence). After removal of 5 bases from V and 7 bases from J, the junction contained 6 bases not matched to a gene. CDR3 amino acids: CASSRELAGGNEQFF. The CDR3, as DNA: TGTGCCAGCAGTAGGGAACTAGCGGGAGGAAATGAGCAGTTCTTC.

This chain joins TRBV6-5 and TRBJ1-2, with D uncertain. Between the trimmed V and J ends, which lost 6 bases and 8 bases, there was a span of 16 bases. The CDR3 has 13 residues. CDR1 and CDR2 from the germline V gene are MNHEY and SVGAGI. The CDR3 protein is CASSTAFNSGYTF. In DNA, the CDR3 is TGTGCCAGCAGCACCGCATTTAACAGCGGCTACACCTTC.

The rearrangement links TRBV5-4 to TRBJ1-2; 12 positions agree with TRBD1. Germline V CDR1 and CDR2: SGHNT, YYREEE (reference sequence). The CDR3 totals 15 residues. V was clipped by 0 bases and J by 8 bases; unmatched bases: 5. The CDR3 sequence: CASSLGGTGGRGYTF. CDR3 nucleotides: TGTGCCAGCAGCTTGGGGGGGACAGGGGGCCGAGGCTACACCTTC.

CDR3 in amino acids: CATSRVPLKDRTYLSGYTF. The CDR3 DNA sequence: TGTGCCACCAGCAGAGTCCCCCTTAAGGACAGAACCTATCTATCGGGCTACACCTTC. The chain carries TRBV15 and TRBJ1-2; possibly TRBD1 for D (6 bases). Deletions cut 1 base from V and 8 bases from J, with 29 bases between. This CDR3 comprises 19 residues. Per germline, CDR1 LNHNV and CDR2 YYDKDF (reference sequence).

This sequence joins TRBV3-1 (or the pseudogene TRBV3-2) and TRBJ1-2; D may be TRBD1 (6 bases). CDR1 is LGHDT, CDR2 YNNKEL, per germline (reference sequence). V gave up 4 bases and J gave up 5 bases, with 11 bases separating them. The CDR3 runs to 13 residues. In DNA, the CDR3 is TGTGCCAGCAGCCCCCCCGGGACATATGGCTACACCTTC. It yields the protein CASSPPGTYGYTF.

The chain carries TRBV10-3 and TRBJ2-5; 7 positions agree with TRBD2. Germline V lookup: CDR1 ENHRY, CDR2 SYGVKD. After removal of 7 bases from V and 4 bases from J, the junction contained 6 bases not matched to a gene. The CDR3 contains 13 residues. The CDR3 DNA sequence: TGTGCCATCAAGGCGGGAGATGGAGAGACCCAGTACTTC. It translates to CAIKAGDGETQYF.